This T cell receptor (beta chain) was found in a study of graft-versus-host responses after intestinal transplantation. About this clone: Its antigen is unidentified.

The table came from immunoSEQ multiplex PCR; TCRdb's copy has only in-frame clones and leaves some out. The sample comprises about 88,000 clones, about 94% of which are singletons, and around 0.18% rests with the top ten. The study, taken as a whole, reports: GvH clones turned up in recipient marrow; some had shown up first in ileum or blood.

Trimming at V came to 2 bases and at J to 9 bases, leaving 12 bases not matched to a gene. Germline CDR1 reads SGHRS; CDR2 reads YFSETQ. This CDR3 is 16 amino acids long. This receptor was taken from a human donor who was the organ donor for an intestinal transplant. Sequencing was performed on unstimulated CD4+ T cells sorted from spleen or lymph node cells, taken before transplant. The chain carries TRBV5-1 and TRBJ2-1; 9 bases are shared with TRBD2. The CDR3: CASSFGAGGLQSEQFF. DNA for the CDR3: TGCGCCAGCAGCTTCGGAGCGGGGGGATTACAAAGTGAGCAGTTCTTC. Variable domain in full (rest from reference TRBV5-1 and TRBJ2-1): KAGVTQTPRYLIKTRGQQVTLSCSPISGHRSVSWYQQTPGQGLQFLFEYFSETQRNKGNFPGRFSGRQFSNSRSEMNVSTLELGDSALYLCASSFGAGGLQSEQFFGPGTRLTVL.